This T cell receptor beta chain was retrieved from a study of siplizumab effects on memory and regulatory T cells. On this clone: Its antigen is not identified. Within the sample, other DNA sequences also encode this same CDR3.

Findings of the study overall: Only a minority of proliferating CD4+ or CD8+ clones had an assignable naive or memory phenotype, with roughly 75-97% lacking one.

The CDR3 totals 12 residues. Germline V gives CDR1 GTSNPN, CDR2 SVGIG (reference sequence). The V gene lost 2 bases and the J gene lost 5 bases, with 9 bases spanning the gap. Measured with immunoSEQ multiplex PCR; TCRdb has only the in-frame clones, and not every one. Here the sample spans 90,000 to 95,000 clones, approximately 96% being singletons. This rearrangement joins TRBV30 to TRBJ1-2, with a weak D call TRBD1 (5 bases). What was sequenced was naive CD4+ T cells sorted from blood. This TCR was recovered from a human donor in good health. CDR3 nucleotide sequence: TGTGCCTGGAGTCCGCAGGGATATGGCTACACCTTC. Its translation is CAWSPQGYGYTF.